This entry is about one T cell receptor beta chain. Germline lookup yields CDR1 LNHDA and CDR2 SQIVND (reference sequence). The CDR3 is made up of 14 amino acids. V was clipped by 5 bases and J by 0 bases, with 10 bases between them. In the original workflow: Estimation of nucleated cell counts relied on the amplification of reference gene primers. TCRdb's copy holds only in-frame clones and misses some; the assay was immunoSEQ multiplex PCR. V, J and clone size are taken as reported in that table, and D and trimming were inferred from the DNA itself. The sample has roughly 160,000 clones, approximately 90% seen once. The sample is drawn from a study of blood T cell repertoires in COVID-19.

Sequenced input: peripheral blood. The receptor was isolated from a man between 18 and 35 years old with acute or convalescent COVID-19. This chain joins TRBV19 and TRBJ1-1, with a weak D call TRBD1 (5 bases). DNA of the CDR3: TGTGCCAGTAGTCTAAGGGGCTTGAACACTGAAGCTTTCTTT. It encodes CASSLRGLNTEAFF.